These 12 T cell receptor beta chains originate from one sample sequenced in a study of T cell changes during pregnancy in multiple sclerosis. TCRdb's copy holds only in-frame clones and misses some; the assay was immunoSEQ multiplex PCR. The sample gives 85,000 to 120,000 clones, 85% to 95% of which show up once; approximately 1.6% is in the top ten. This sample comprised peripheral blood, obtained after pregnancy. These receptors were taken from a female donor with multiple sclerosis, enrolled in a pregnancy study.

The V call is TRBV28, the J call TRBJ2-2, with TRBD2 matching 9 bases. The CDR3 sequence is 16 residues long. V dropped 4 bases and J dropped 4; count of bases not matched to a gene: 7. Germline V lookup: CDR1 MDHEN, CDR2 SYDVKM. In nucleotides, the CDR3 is TGTGCCAGCAGTTCCATTAGCGGGAGAGGCACCGGGGAGCTGTTTTTT. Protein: CASSSISGRGTGELFF.

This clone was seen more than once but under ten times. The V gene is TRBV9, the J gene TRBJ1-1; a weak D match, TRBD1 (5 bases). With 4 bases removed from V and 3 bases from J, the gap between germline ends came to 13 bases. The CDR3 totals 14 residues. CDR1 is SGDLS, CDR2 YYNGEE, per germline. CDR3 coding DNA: TGTGCCAGCAGCCCTTTGGGGGGGGACACTGAAGCTTTCTTT. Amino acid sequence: CASSPLGGDTEAFF.

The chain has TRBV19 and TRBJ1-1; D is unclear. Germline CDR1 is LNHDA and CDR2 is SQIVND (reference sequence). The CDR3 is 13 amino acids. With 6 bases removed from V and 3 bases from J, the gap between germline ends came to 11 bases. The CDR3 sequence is CASRSTRDTEAFF. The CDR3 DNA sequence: TGTGCCAGTAGATCCACGAGGGACACTGAAGCTTTCTTT.

The CDR3 DNA reads TGTGCCAGCAGCGTATGGCCATTAACCACAGATACGCAGTATTTT. Its translation is CASSVWPLTTDTQYF. The V and J genes are TRBV9 and TRBJ2-3; D not certain. Germline V gene data show CDR1 as SGDLS and CDR2 as YYNGEE. The CDR3 extends over 15 amino acids. Trimming took off 1 base at V and 2 bases at J, with 11 bases between the two ends.

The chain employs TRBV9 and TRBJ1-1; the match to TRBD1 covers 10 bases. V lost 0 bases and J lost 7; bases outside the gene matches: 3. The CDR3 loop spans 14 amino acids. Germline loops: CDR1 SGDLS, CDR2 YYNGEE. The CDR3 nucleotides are TGTGCCAGCAGCGTAGGGACAGGGGGTGGTGAAGCTTTCTTT. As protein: CASSVGTGGGEAFF. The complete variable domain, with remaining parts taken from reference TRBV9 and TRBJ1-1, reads DSGVTQTPKHLITATGQRVTLRCSPRSGDLSVYWYQQSLDQGLQFLIQYYNGEERAKGNILERFSAQQFPDLHSELNLSSLELGDSALYFCASSVGTGGGEAFFGQGTRLTVV.

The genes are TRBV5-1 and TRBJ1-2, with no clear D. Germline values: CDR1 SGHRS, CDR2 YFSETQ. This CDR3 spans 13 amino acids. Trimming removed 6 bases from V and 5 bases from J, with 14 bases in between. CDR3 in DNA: TGCGCCAGCAATATAGGAGCGGGGTATGGCTACACCTTC. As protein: CASNIGAGYGYTF.

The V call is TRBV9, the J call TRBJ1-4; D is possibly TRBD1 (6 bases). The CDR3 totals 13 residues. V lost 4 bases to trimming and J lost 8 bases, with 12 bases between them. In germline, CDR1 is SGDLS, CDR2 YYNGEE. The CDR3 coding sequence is TGTGCCAGCAGCTTACAGGGTGGGGAAAAACTGTTTTTT. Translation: CASSLQGGEKLFF. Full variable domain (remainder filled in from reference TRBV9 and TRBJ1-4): DSGVTQTPKHLITATGQRVTLRCSPRSGDLSVYWYQQSLDQGLQFLIQYYNGEERAKGNILERFSAQQFPDLHSELNLSSLELGDSALYFCASSLQGGEKLFFGSGTQLSVL.

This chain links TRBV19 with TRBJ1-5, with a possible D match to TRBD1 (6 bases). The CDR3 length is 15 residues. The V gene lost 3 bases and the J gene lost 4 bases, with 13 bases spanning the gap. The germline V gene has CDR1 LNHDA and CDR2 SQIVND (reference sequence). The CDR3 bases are TGTGCCAGTAGTATTCGGACAGCCGAGAATCAGCCCCAGCATTTT. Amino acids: CASSIRTAENQPQHF.

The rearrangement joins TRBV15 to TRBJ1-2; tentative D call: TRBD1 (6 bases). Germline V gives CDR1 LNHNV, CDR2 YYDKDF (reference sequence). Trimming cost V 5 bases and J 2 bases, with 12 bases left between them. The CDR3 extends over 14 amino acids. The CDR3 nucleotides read TGTGCCACCAGCCCCCGGGACACCAACTATGGCTACACCTTC. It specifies CATSPRDTNYGYTF.

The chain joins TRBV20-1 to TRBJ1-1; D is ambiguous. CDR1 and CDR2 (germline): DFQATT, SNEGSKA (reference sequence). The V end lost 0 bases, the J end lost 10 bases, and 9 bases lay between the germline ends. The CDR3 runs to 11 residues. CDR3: CSARDIPGAFF. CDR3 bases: TGCAGTGCTAGAGATATACCAGGAGCTTTCTTT.

The CDR3 nucleotides are TGCGCCAGCAGCCAAGGACCGAACCGGGACAGAGCTAACTATGGCTACACCTTC. As protein: CASSQGPNRDRANYGYTF. The chain uses TRBV4-1 and TRBJ1-2; 7 bases are shared with TRBD1. This CDR3 has 18 amino acids. The junction had 11 bases not matched to a gene; V was cut back by 1 base and J by 0 bases. The germline gives CDR1 MGHRA, CDR2 YSYEKL.

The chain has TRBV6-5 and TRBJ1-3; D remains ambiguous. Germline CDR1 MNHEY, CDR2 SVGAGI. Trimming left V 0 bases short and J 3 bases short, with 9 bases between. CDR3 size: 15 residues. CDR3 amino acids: CASSYSRSVGNTIYF. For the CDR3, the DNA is TGTGCCAGCAGTTACTCGAGGTCGGTTGGAAACACCATATATTTT.